The 27 T cell receptor beta chains below all came from one sample that was sequenced in a study of breast tumors, draining lymph nodes, adjacent tissues. Samples came from axillary lymph nodes draining the breast cancer. TCRdb analysed the multiplex PCR reads with MiXCR anew, one entry per CDR3 protein. In the table there are about 230,000 distinct CDR3 sequences, about 32% of which are singletons. Sequencing input: axillary lymph node tissue. Receptors were obtained from a female donor with breast cancer. Some clones in this sample may be carry-over from other donors' samples.

The genes are TRBV11-3 and TRBJ2-5, with TRBD2 matching 7 bases. This CDR3 is 12 amino acids long. The germline gives CDR1 SGHNT, CDR2 YENEEA. The junction had 5 bases not matched to a gene; V was cut back by 6 bases and J by 7 bases. The CDR3 DNA reads as TGTGCCAGCAGAATTTTAGCGGGGACCCAGTACTTC. It translates to CASRILAGTQYF.

As for this clonotype: Germline and junction disagree at one end, which may indicate a read error. This sequence joins TRBV6-5 and TRBJ2-7, with D maybe TRBD2 (6 bases). The CDR3 loop spans 13 amino acids. Germline V gives CDR1 MNHEY, CDR2 SVGAGI. The CDR3 bases are TGTGCCAGCAGTCACTCTGCGGGGTACGAGCAGTACTTC. Residues: CASSHSAGYEQYF.

The V and J genes are TRBV19 and TRBJ2-2; D may be TRBD1 or TRBD2 (7 bases each). There are 16 residues in the CDR3. Germline V gene sequence: CDR1 LNHDA, CDR2 SQIVND (reference sequence). With 7 bases removed from V and 2 bases from J, the gap between germline ends came to 17 bases. The CDR3 protein is CASTRGDSRNTGELFF. The CDR3 DNA sequence: TGTGCCAGTACCCGGGGGGACAGTCGAAACACCGGGGAGCTGTTTTTT.

Only a few counts were recorded for this clonotype. The V and J genes are TRBV7-2 and TRBJ2-1, with TRBD1 matching 7 bases. The V and J ends lost 3 bases and 3 bases, in that order; junction bases with no gene match: 8. Germline V CDR1 and CDR2: SGHTA, FQGNSA. The CDR3 loop spans 16 amino acids. The CDR3 DNA reads TGTGCCAGCAGCTTCCTCCCCGGGACAGTCTACAATGAGCAGTTCTTC. This sequence encodes CASSFLPGTVYNEQFF.

This clonotype has a count of ten or more. This chain connects TRBV12-3 or TRBV12-4 to TRBJ2-1; tentative D call: TRBD1 (6 bases). V was cut by 5 bases and J by 4 bases, with 15 bases left in between. The CDR3 runs 15 residues. The CDR3 is CASSEDSVLYNEQFF. The CDR3 DNA reads as TGTGCCAGCAGTGAGGACAGCGTCCTGTACAATGAGCAGTTCTTC.

For this clonotype: Compared with germline, one end of the junction differs, possibly owing to a read error. The chain is built from TRBV6-4 and TRBJ2-3, with 10 nucleotides matching TRBD1. The CDR3 totals 13 residues. Germline V gene sequence: CDR1 MRHNA, CDR2 SNTAGT. This CDR3 is CASSGTGGNTHYF. The CDR3 region has the DNA TGTGCCAGCAGTGGGACAGGGGGAAATACGCACTATTTT.

This clonotype was counted at least ten times. This rearrangement joins TRBV9 to TRBJ2-3; D is unclear. CDR1 and CDR2 (germline): SGDLS, YYNGEE. Between the trimmed V and J ends, which lost 0 bases and 3 bases, there was a span of 8 bases. This CDR3 comprises 14 residues. The CDR3 region has the DNA TGTGCCAGCAGCGTAGAGGCACATACAGATACGCAGTATTTT. Translating it yields CASSVEAHTDTQYF.

This clonotype was detected only a few times. A much larger clone sits a single nucleotide away, making a read error possible. The rearrangement joins TRBV20-1 to TRBJ1-2; 8 bases are a match to TRBD1. Trimming cost V 1 base and J 10 bases; bases outside gene matches: 8. Germline V CDR1 and CDR2: DFQATT, SNEGSKA (reference sequence). CDR3 size: 13 residues. The CDR3: CSARVMTGDAYTF. The CDR3, as DNA: TGCAGTGCTAGAGTAATGACAGGGGATGCCTACACCTTC.

This clonotype was seen many times. CDR3 nucleotides: TGTGCCAGCAGCTTAGCGATGAGGCTAGCGGGACCCCTAGCGAATGAGCAGTTCTTC. Its translation is CASSLAMRLAGPLANEQFF. V usage is TRBV11-1 and J usage is TRBJ2-1; 9 bases match TRBD2. Germline loops: CDR1 SGHAT, CDR2 FQDESV (reference sequence). The V segment lost 0 bases and the J segment 7 bases; nucleotides outside the gene matches: 16. This CDR3 comprises 19 residues.

Worth noting for this clonotype: One base away lies a much larger clone, so this may be a sequencing read error. The V gene is TRBV28, the J gene TRBJ2-2; D is tentatively TRBD1 or TRBD2 (5 bases each). V was cut by 10 bases and J by 7 bases, with 22 bases left in between. From germline, CDR1 is MDHEN and CDR2 SYDVKM. This CDR3 is built from 15 residues. The CDR3: CAISLGAAESGELFF. The CDR3 nucleotides are TGTGCCATCAGCCTCGGGGCGGCGGAAAGCGGGGAGCTGTTTTTT.

At least ten counts were recorded for this clonotype. This sequence joins TRBV7-9 and TRBJ2-7; tentatively, D is TRBD1 (6 bases). The CDR3 covers 13 residues. The V gene's germline CDR1 is SEHNR and CDR2 FQNEAQ (reference sequence). Trimming removed 1 base at V and 5 bases at J, with 9 bases between. In DNA form, the CDR3 reads TGTGCCAGCAGCTTAGAGGCAGGGGACGAGCAGTACTTC. Translating it yields CASSLEAGDEQYF. Variable domain in full (rest from reference TRBV7-9 and TRBJ2-7): DTGVSQNPRHKITKRGQNVTFRCDPISEHNRLYWYRQTLGQGPEFLTYFQNEAQLEKSRLLSDRFSAERPKGSFSTLEIQRTEQGDSAMYLCASSLEAGDEQYFGPGTRLTVT.

This clonotype was seen more than once but under ten times. The rearrangement links TRBV10-2 to TRBJ1-1; no clear D. The CDR3 runs to 12 residues. Between the trimmed V and J ends, which lost 4 bases and 1 base, there was a span of 4 bases. Germline assignment: CDR1 WSHSY and CDR2 SAAADI. This CDR3 is CASSVRNTEAFF. The DNA for the CDR3 is TGCGCCAGCAGTGTGCGGAACACTGAAGCTTTCTTT.

Here the CDR3 reads CASSEGTGNEKLFF. For the CDR3, the DNA is TGTGCCAGCAGTGAGGGGACAGGGAATGAAAAACTGTTTTTT. The chain links TRBV6-4 to TRBJ1-4; 9 bases agree with TRBD1. Germline V CDR1 and CDR2: MRHNA, SNTAGT. This CDR3 has 14 residues. After removal of 3 bases from V and 5 bases from J, the junction contained 1 base not matched to a gene.

In the case of this clonotype: This may stem from a read error, because a much larger clone lies one nucleotide away. The V and J genes are TRBV6-1 and TRBJ2-7, with a weak D call TRBD1 (6 bases). CDR1 is MNHNS and CDR2 is SASEGT in the germline V gene. The CDR3 extends over 15 amino acids. The CDR3 DNA follows: TGTGCCAGCAGGACAGGATCGAGCTATCCCTACGGGCAGTACTTC. Translation gives CASRTGSSYPYGQYF.

This clonotype came up many times. The genes are TRBV20-1 and TRBJ1-6, with 9 bases identical to TRBD1. V shed 6 bases and J 9 bases; nucleotides not matched to a gene: 3. Germline CDR1 is DFQATT and CDR2 is SNEGSKA (reference sequence). This CDR3 has 12 residues. DNA for the CDR3: TGCAGTGCGAGGACAGGGGCTTCACCCCTCCACTTT. It specifies CSARTGASPLHF.

This clonotype has at least ten counts. V usage is TRBV10-3 and J usage is TRBJ2-7, with 7 bases lining up with TRBD1. With 6 bases clipped from V and 3 bases from J, the junction kept 8 bases outside the gene matches. This CDR3 is built from 14 residues. The germline V gene has CDR1 ENHRY and CDR2 SYGVKD. The DNA of the CDR3 is TGTGCCATCAGCCAGGGGGATAGGCACTACGAGCAGTACTTC. Protein product: CAISQGDRHYEQYF.

This clonotype was counted many times. In DNA form, the CDR3 reads TGTGCTAGTGGACCGGGACTACTTTCTCTCAGTGAGCAGTTCTTC. Protein sequence: CASGPGLLSLSEQFF. The V call is TRBV12-5, the J call TRBJ2-1, with TRBD2 identical over 7 bases. The germline CDR1 and CDR2 sequences are LGHNT and FRNRAP. This CDR3 is 15 amino acids long. V dropped 6 bases and J dropped 9; count of bases not matched to a gene: 14. Filled out from reference TRBV12-5 and TRBJ2-1, the complete variable domain reads DARVTQTPRHKVTEMGQEVTMRCQPILGHNTVFWYRQTMMQGLELLAYFRNRAPLDDSGMPKDRFSAEMPDATLATLKIQPSEPRDSAVYFCASGPGLLSLSEQFFGPGTRLTVL.

This clonotype was counted many times. This chain connects TRBV4-3 to TRBJ1-2; 7 bases fit TRBD1. The J segment lost 4 bases and the V segment lost 4 bases, leaving 9 bases of the junction unmatched. The CDR3 sequence is 15 residues long. The germline V gene encodes CDR1 LGHNA and CDR2 YSLEER. The CDR3 spells CASSPSRGGSYGYTF. CDR3 nucleotide sequence: TGCGCCAGCAGCCCGAGCCGAGGGGGCTCCTATGGCTACACCTTC.

The table lists this clonotype with many counts. A much bigger clone sits one base away, suggesting this may be a read error. This rearrangement joins TRBV6-4 to TRBJ1-2; weak D call: TRBD1 (5 bases). The CDR3 spans 13 residues. V was clipped by 5 bases and J by 8 bases, with 15 bases between them. Germline CDR1 is MRHNA and CDR2 is SNTAGT. The CDR3 DNA follows: TGTGCCAGCAGTCACAACGGGGCTTGGGGCTACACCTTC. It codes for CASSHNGAWGYTF.

This clonotype came up once. The chain recombines TRBV7-6 with TRBJ1-5; tentatively, D is TRBD1 (5 bases). Germline-derived CDR1 and CDR2 are SGHVS and FNYEAQ. V lost 6 bases to trimming and J lost 6 bases, with 15 bases between them. CDR3 length: 14 amino acids. The CDR3 spells CASSSPGTSQPQHF. The CDR3 DNA sequence: TGTGCCAGCAGTTCCCCGGGGACCTCTCAGCCCCAGCATTTT. The whole variable domain, remainder taken from reference TRBV7-6 and TRBJ1-5, is GAGVSQSPRYKVTKRGQDVALRCDPISGHVSLYWYRQALGQGPEFLTYFNYEAQQDKSGLPNDRFSAERPEGSISTLTIQRTEQRDSAMYRCASSSPGTSQPQHFGDGTRLSIL.

In the case of this clonotype: This sequence may be a read error, since a much larger clone differs from it by one base. The J gene is TRBJ1-2, the V gene TRBV18, with 7 bases aligning to TRBD1. The V and J ends lost 4 bases and 6 bases, in that order; junction bases with no gene match: 8. CDR1 and CDR2 from the germline V gene are KGHSH and LQKENI. This CDR3 contains 14 residues. In DNA form, the CDR3 reads TGTGCCAGCTCACGAGGGACAGAGGGCGATGGCTACACCTTC. This sequence encodes CASSRGTEGDGYTF.

The table lists this clonotype with many counts. The chain is built from TRBV30 and TRBJ2-7; 8 nucleotides agree with TRBD2. Trimming took 0 bases from V and 6 from J; bases not matched to a gene: 10. CDR3 length equals 15 residues. The germline gives CDR1 GTSNPN, CDR2 SVGIG (reference sequence). Here the CDR3 reads CAWSVRGGLPGEQYF. CDR3 nucleotide sequence: TGTGCCTGGAGTGTACGGGGGGGGCTCCCAGGCGAGCAGTACTTC.

This clonotype appeared many times. This sequence joins TRBV28 and TRBJ1-2; TRBD1 matches 8 bases. V trimming: 10 bases; J trimming: 8 bases; junction bases outside the gene matches: 6. From germline, CDR1 is MDHEN and CDR2 SYDVKM. This CDR3 contains 11 residues. Here the CDR3 DNA reads TGTGCCACCAGGGGGCTGCGGGGCTACACCTTC. This gives the protein CATRGLRGYTF.

Details on this clonotype: The final CDR3 position lacks the conserved phenylalanine or tryptophan, pointing to a likely read error. The limits of the CDR3 on the DNA are not certain, so only TCRdb's listed CDR3 is given. The rearrangement joins TRBV11-3 to TRBJ2-2; the tabulated D call, TRBD1, remains unverified against the DNA. Germline V gives CDR1 SGHNT, CDR2 YENEEA. The CDR3 comprises 11 residues, both ends counted. The CDR3 spells CARGGHLGAVV.

Regarding this clonotype: A much larger clone is a single base away; this may be a read error. The chain is built from TRBV13 and TRBJ2-1; 10 bases fit TRBD1. With 5 bases clipped from V and 5 bases from J, the junction kept 9 bases outside the gene matches. The CDR3 runs to 16 residues. Germline V gene data show CDR1 as PRHDT and CDR2 as FYEKMQ (reference sequence). The CDR3 nucleotides are TGTGCCAGCAGCGGGAGAGGGACAGGGGACCACAATGAGCAGTTCTTC. This translates into CASSGRGTGDHNEQFF.

As to this clonotype: Since the CDR3 does not end with the conserved phenylalanine or tryptophan, this likely comes from a read error. The DNA is left out, because the CDR3 cannot be placed on it with certainty; the CDR3 is given as TCRdb lists it. This chain connects TRBV12-3 or TRBV12-4 to TRBJ2-2; TRBD2 reflects the table's D call only, with no check against the DNA. The CDR3 length is 8 residues, termini included. This chain's CDR3 is CASSLGRV.

A single count supports this clonotype. The chain is built from TRBV4-3 and TRBJ1-4; D is perhaps TRBD1 (5 bases). V was pared by 1 base and J by 3 bases, with 12 bases between. The CDR3 totals 16 residues. Germline V CDR1 and CDR2: LGHNA, YSLEER. The CDR3 spells CASSQVGGGSNEKLFF. CDR3 sequence (DNA): TGCGCCAGCAGCCAAGTTGGGGGGGGATCTAATGAAAAACTGTTTTTT.